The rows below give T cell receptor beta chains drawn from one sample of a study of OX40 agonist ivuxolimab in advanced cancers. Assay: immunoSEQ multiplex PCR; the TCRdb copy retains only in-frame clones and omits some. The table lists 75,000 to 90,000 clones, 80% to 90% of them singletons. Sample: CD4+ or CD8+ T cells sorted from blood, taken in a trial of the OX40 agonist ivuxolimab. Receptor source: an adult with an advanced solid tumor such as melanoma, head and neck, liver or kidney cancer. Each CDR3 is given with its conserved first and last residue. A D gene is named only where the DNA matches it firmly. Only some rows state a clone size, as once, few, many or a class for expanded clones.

CDR3nt: TGTGCCAGCAGCTTTTGGACTAGCGGGAGCGGCGAGCAGTACTTC
CDR3aa: CASSFWTSGSGEQYF
d_gene: TRBD2
j_gene: TRBJ2-7
v_gene: TRBV5-4
abundance: NA

CDR3nt: TGCACCAGCAGCCAAGATGTGGAGGAATACAATGAGCAGTTCTTC
CDR3aa: CTSSQDVEEYNEQFF
d_gene: NA
j_gene: TRBJ2-1
v_gene: TRBV1
abundance: NA

CDR3nt: TGTGCCTGGGAGATCGTGGGTGAAAAACTGTTTTTT
CDR3aa: CAWEIVGEKLFF
d_gene: NA
j_gene: TRBJ1-4
v_gene: TRBV30
abundance: NA

CDR3nt: TGTGCCAGCAGCCACCAAGCAGGGACGAATGAGCAGTTCTTC
CDR3aa: CASSHQAGTNEQFF
d_gene: NA
j_gene: TRBJ2-1
v_gene: TRBV7-9
abundance: NA

CDR3nt: TGTGCCAGCAGTCATCGGGACAGCAACACCGGGGAGCTGTTTTTT
CDR3aa: CASSHRDSNTGELFF
d_gene: TRBD1
j_gene: TRBJ2-2
v_gene: TRBV11-3
abundance: NA

CDR3nt: TGTGCCAGCAGCTTAGGGACAGGAGGCGTCCAGCCCCAGCATTTT
CDR3aa: CASSLGTGGVQPQHF
d_gene: TRBD1
j_gene: TRBJ1-5
v_gene: TRBV7-8
abundance: once

CDR3nt: TGTGCCAGCAGTGACTCCGGCAGGGGGGAAGCTTTCTTT
CDR3aa: CASSDSGRGEAFF
d_gene: TRBD1
j_gene: TRBJ1-1
v_gene: TRBV6-4
abundance: NA

CDR3nt: TGTGCCAGCAGCCCCACCCGGGGAGGTAAGCAGTACTTC
CDR3aa: CASSPTRGGKQYF
d_gene: NA
j_gene: TRBJ2-7
v_gene: TRBV7-2
abundance: NA

CDR3nt: TGTGCCAGCAGCCCAACGGGGGGCCCCAGGGCAGATACGCAGTATTTT
CDR3aa: CASSPTGGPRADTQYF
d_gene: NA
j_gene: TRBJ2-3
v_gene: TRBV7-6
abundance: NA

CDR3nt: TGCGCCAGCAGCTCGGGGCAGGGTACACAGGCCGGCTACACCTTC
CDR3aa: CASSSGQGTQAGYTF
d_gene: NA
j_gene: TRBJ1-2
v_gene: TRBV5-1
abundance: NA

CDR3nt: TGTGCCAGCAGCCAAGATAGCCAACGTGCAACTAATGAAAAACTGTTTTTT
CDR3aa: CASSQDSQRATNEKLFF
d_gene: NA
j_gene: TRBJ1-4
v_gene: TRBV4-2
abundance: few

CDR3nt: TGTGCCAGCAGCCCCGGGAACCGACCCTATGGCTACACCTTC
CDR3aa: CASSPGNRPYGYTF
d_gene: NA
j_gene: TRBJ1-2
v_gene: TRBV13
abundance: NA

CDR3nt: TGTGCCAGCAGCTACGGACAGGGTATCACTGAAGCTTTCTTT
CDR3aa: CASSYGQGITEAFF
d_gene: TRBD1
j_gene: TRBJ1-1
v_gene: TRBV13
abundance: NA

CDR3nt: TGTGCCTGGGATTGGGACTCAAGGGGGACGCAGTATTTT
CDR3aa: CAWDWDSRGTQYF
d_gene: NA
j_gene: TRBJ2-3
v_gene: TRBV30
abundance: NA

CDR3nt: TGTGCCAGCAGTAACCGGTATCAGCCCCAGCATTTT
CDR3aa: CASSNRYQPQHF
d_gene: NA
j_gene: TRBJ1-5
v_gene: TRBV6-6
abundance: NA

CDR3nt: TGCGCCAGCAGCTTTGGGGACAGCCCCACCTACGAGCAGTACTTC
CDR3aa: CASSFGDSPTYEQYF
d_gene: TRBD1
j_gene: TRBJ2-7
v_gene: TRBV5-1
abundance: NA

CDR3nt: TGTGCCAGCAGCTTGGGGGGGAGGATTACTTCCTACGAGCAGTACTTC
CDR3aa: CASSLGGRITSYEQYF
d_gene: TRBD2
j_gene: TRBJ2-7
v_gene: TRBV13
abundance: NA

CDR3nt: TGTGCCAGCAGCGTAGGAGCCAAAAACATTCAGTACTTC
CDR3aa: CASSVGAKNIQYF
d_gene: NA
j_gene: TRBJ2-4
v_gene: TRBV9
abundance: NA

CDR3nt: TGTGCCAGCAGTGACCCTTCCCGGGACAGGGGTACCTACGAGCAGTACTTC
CDR3aa: CASSDPSRDRGTYEQYF
d_gene: TRBD1
j_gene: TRBJ2-7
v_gene: TRBV6-1
abundance: NA

CDR3nt: TGTGCCAGCAGCGTAGCGGGGGCCACTGGTACGCAGTATTTT
CDR3aa: CASSVAGATGTQYF
d_gene: NA
j_gene: TRBJ2-3
v_gene: TRBV9
abundance: once

CDR3nt: TGTGCCAGCAGTTTCCAACTAGCGGTTAAAGACGAGCAGTACTTC
CDR3aa: CASSFQLAVKDEQYF
d_gene: TRBD2
j_gene: TRBJ2-7
v_gene: TRBV6-1
abundance: NA

CDR3nt: TGTGCCAGCAGCTCGGGACTGGGGGACTACGAGCAGTACTTC
CDR3aa: CASSSGLGDYEQYF
d_gene: NA
j_gene: TRBJ2-7
v_gene: TRBV5-6
abundance: NA

CDR3nt: TGTGCCAGCAGCTTAGGTCTCAGAGGGGAGACCCAGTACTTC
CDR3aa: CASSLGLRGETQYF
d_gene: NA
j_gene: TRBJ2-5
v_gene: TRBV11-3
abundance: NA

CDR3nt: TGTGCCAGCTCACCCGACACCCCTAACTATGGCTACACCTTC
CDR3aa: CASSPDTPNYGYTF
d_gene: NA
j_gene: TRBJ1-2
v_gene: TRBV18
abundance: NA

CDR3nt: TGTGCCAGCAGTTTAAAGGCTAACTATGGCTACACCTTC
CDR3aa: CASSLKANYGYTF
d_gene: NA
j_gene: TRBJ1-2
v_gene: TRBV27
abundance: NA

CDR3nt: TGTGCCAGCAGCCAAGCGGGTTCACACTTGGACACGTTGGGAGCTTTCTTT
CDR3aa: CASSQAGSHLDTLGAFF
d_gene: NA
j_gene: TRBJ1-1
v_gene: TRBV4-2
abundance: NA

CDR3nt: TGTGCCAACATTCCGTTCACTGAAGCTTTCTTT
CDR3aa: CANIPFTEAFF
d_gene: NA
j_gene: TRBJ1-1
v_gene: TRBV6-1
abundance: NA

CDR3nt: TGTGCCAGCAGTTACGAGGGTTGGGAGCAGTACTTC
CDR3aa: CASSYEGWEQYF
d_gene: NA
j_gene: TRBJ2-7
v_gene: TRBV6-5
abundance: NA

CDR3nt: TGTGCCAGCAGGACCGGGACAGGGGGCCTTGAGCAGTACTTC
CDR3aa: CASRTGTGGLEQYF
d_gene: TRBD1
j_gene: TRBJ2-7
v_gene: TRBV2
abundance: NA

CDR3nt: TGTGCCAGCAGCGTAGATAGAAGCGGCCTCGGGGAGCTGTTTTTT
CDR3aa: CASSVDRSGLGELFF
d_gene: NA
j_gene: TRBJ2-2
v_gene: TRBV9
abundance: NA

CDR3nt: TGTGCCAGCAGCTTCTGGGAAGGAGGAACAGATACGCAGTATTTT
CDR3aa: CASSFWEGGTDTQYF
d_gene: NA
j_gene: TRBJ2-3
v_gene: TRBV11-2
abundance: NA

CDR3nt: TGTGCCAGCAGTTGGGGTCAGAGGACTGGGGCCAACGTCCTGACTTTC
CDR3aa: CASSWGQRTGANVLTF
d_gene: NA
j_gene: TRBJ2-6
v_gene: TRBV27
abundance: NA

CDR3nt: TGTGCCAGCAGCTTAGGGGGCACTAGCGGGAGGGGGTCCGACTACGAGCAGTACTTC
CDR3aa: CASSLGGTSGRGSDYEQYF
d_gene: TRBD2
j_gene: TRBJ2-7
v_gene: TRBV11-3
abundance: NA

CDR3nt: TGTGCCAGCAGCCCTCGGACAGGGGGCTATAGCAATCAGCCCCAGCATTTT
CDR3aa: CASSPRTGGYSNQPQHF
d_gene: TRBD1
j_gene: TRBJ1-5
v_gene: TRBV7-8
abundance: NA

CDR3nt: TGTGCCAGCAGCCCTACTGGGGGGTCTAGCACAGATACGCAGTATTTT
CDR3aa: CASSPTGGSSTDTQYF
d_gene: NA
j_gene: TRBJ2-3
v_gene: TRBV13
abundance: once

CDR3nt: TGTGCCAGCAGTGAGATTTGGGGACCGAGAGGGACCCAGTACTTC
CDR3aa: CASSEIWGPRGTQYF
d_gene: NA
j_gene: TRBJ2-5
v_gene: TRBV6-4
abundance: NA

CDR3nt: TGTGCCAGCTCATATGGGCGGAGGGTCAGCGATACGCAGTATTTT
CDR3aa: CASSYGRRVSDTQYF
d_gene: NA
j_gene: TRBJ2-3
v_gene: TRBV18
abundance: NA

CDR3nt: TGTGCCAGCAGCTACGGACAGGTTGAATCCTACGAGCAGTACTTC
CDR3aa: CASSYGQVESYEQYF
d_gene: TRBD1
j_gene: TRBJ2-7
v_gene: TRBV14
abundance: NA

CDR3nt: TGTGCCAGCAATAGAGGGCCCGAGACCCAGTACTTC
CDR3aa: CASNRGPETQYF
d_gene: NA
j_gene: TRBJ2-5
v_gene: TRBV2
abundance: NA

CDR3nt: TGTGCCAGTAGTTCAGGGTTCCAAGAGACCCAGTACTTC
CDR3aa: CASSSGFQETQYF
d_gene: NA
j_gene: TRBJ2-5
v_gene: TRBV19
abundance: NA

CDR3nt: TGCGCCAGCAGCCAAGGGACAGAAAATAACTATGGCTACACCTTC
CDR3aa: CASSQGTENNYGYTF
d_gene: NA
j_gene: TRBJ1-2
v_gene: TRBV4-1
abundance: NA

CDR3nt: TGTGCCAGTAGTATAGAGGGGGCTGCAGATACGCAGTATTTT
CDR3aa: CASSIEGAADTQYF
d_gene: NA
j_gene: TRBJ2-3
v_gene: TRBV19
abundance: once

CDR3nt: TGTGCCAGCAGCCCGGGGGCATTCTCTTATGAGCAGTTCTTC
CDR3aa: CASSPGAFSYEQFF
d_gene: NA
j_gene: TRBJ2-1
v_gene: TRBV7-3
abundance: NA

CDR3nt: TGTGCCAGCAGTCCTACGACTGCTTCCTACGAGCAGTACTTC
CDR3aa: CASSPTTASYEQYF
d_gene: NA
j_gene: TRBJ2-7
v_gene: TRBV2
abundance: NA

CDR3nt: TGTGCCAGTGGGCGCGTCAGAGATCAGCCCCAGCATTTT
CDR3aa: CASGRVRDQPQHF
d_gene: NA
j_gene: TRBJ1-5
v_gene: TRBV19
abundance: NA

CDR3nt: TGCGCCAGCAGCGCCGGGACTAGCGACGAGCAGTACTTC
CDR3aa: CASSAGTSDEQYF
d_gene: TRBD2
j_gene: TRBJ2-7
v_gene: TRBV5-1
abundance: NA

CDR3nt: TGTGCTAGCAGCTTAGGCGGGGCGCTGGAGACCCAGTACTTC
CDR3aa: CASSLGGALETQYF
d_gene: NA
j_gene: TRBJ2-5
v_gene: TRBV7-7
abundance: NA

CDR3nt: TGTGCCTGGAGTGACAGGACAGATCCCGGTGGCTACACCTTC
CDR3aa: CAWSDRTDPGGYTF
d_gene: NA
j_gene: TRBJ1-2
v_gene: TRBV30
abundance: NA

CDR3nt: TGTGCCAGCAGCCCAGGGACAGGGGGCGCTTGGGGCTACACCTTC
CDR3aa: CASSPGTGGAWGYTF
d_gene: TRBD1
j_gene: TRBJ1-2
v_gene: TRBV7-9
abundance: NA

CDR3nt: TGCGCCAGCAGCTTGGATGCGGGGTCGGCCCAAGAGACCCAGTACTTC
CDR3aa: CASSLDAGSAQETQYF
d_gene: NA
j_gene: TRBJ2-5
v_gene: TRBV5-1
abundance: NA

CDR3nt: TGTGCCAGCAGCTTAAACACAGGGAGGCACGAGCAGTACTTC
CDR3aa: CASSLNTGRHEQYF
d_gene: NA
j_gene: TRBJ2-7
v_gene: TRBV7-6
abundance: NA

CDR3nt: TGTGCCAGCAGCCCGGGGACTAGCGGGAGTTACGAGCAGTACTTC
CDR3aa: CASSPGTSGSYEQYF
d_gene: TRBD2
j_gene: TRBJ2-7
v_gene: TRBV11-2
abundance: NA

CDR3nt: TGTGCCAGCAGTGCCTTTCACAGTAGCAATCAGCCCCAGCATTTT
CDR3aa: CASSAFHSSNQPQHF
d_gene: NA
j_gene: TRBJ1-5
v_gene: TRBV6-4
abundance: NA